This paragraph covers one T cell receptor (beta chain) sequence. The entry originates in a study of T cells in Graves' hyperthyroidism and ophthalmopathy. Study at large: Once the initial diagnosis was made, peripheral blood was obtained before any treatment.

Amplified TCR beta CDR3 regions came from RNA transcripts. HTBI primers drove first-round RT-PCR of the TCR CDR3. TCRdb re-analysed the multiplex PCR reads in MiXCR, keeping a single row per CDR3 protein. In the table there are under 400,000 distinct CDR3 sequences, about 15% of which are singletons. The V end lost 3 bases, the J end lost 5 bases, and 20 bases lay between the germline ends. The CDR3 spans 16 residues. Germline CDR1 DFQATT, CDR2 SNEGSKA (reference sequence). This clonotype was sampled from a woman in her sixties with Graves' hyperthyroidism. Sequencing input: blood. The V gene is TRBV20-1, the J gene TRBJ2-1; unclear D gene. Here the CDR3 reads CSASWLVEVDDNEQFF. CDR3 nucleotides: TGCAGTGCTAGTTGGCTGGTTGAGGTCGACGACAATGAGCAGTTCTTC.